Listed below are T cell receptor beta chains from one sample, sequenced in a study of blood T cell repertoires in COVID-19. Sequencing was performed with immunoSEQ multiplex PCR; in TCRdb, only in-frame clones are kept and a portion is missing. This sample yields 350,000 to 400,000 clones, of which around 87% are seen a single time; approximately 1.8% belongs to the top ten. The sequenced sample was PBMCs or T cells enriched from blood (not recorded which). These receptors were obtained from a man aged 40-55 years in a cohort exposed to, infected with or recovered from COVID-19 (not recorded which). Each CDR3 is given with its conserved first and last residue.

v_gene: TRBV11-2
j_gene: TRBJ2-1
CDR3aa: CASSAIAGVYNEQFF

v_gene: TRBV7-9
j_gene: TRBJ2-2
CDR3aa: CASSPTGLAGVSAGELFF

v_gene: TRBV30
j_gene: TRBJ1-5
CDR3aa: CAWAPKRDNQPQHF

v_gene: TRBV15
j_gene: TRBJ2-6
CDR3aa: CATSRAQGSPSSGANVLTF

v_gene: TRBV5-1
j_gene: TRBJ2-7
CDR3aa: CASSSIPVAGVYEQYF

v_gene: TRBV29-1
j_gene: TRBJ2-3
CDR3aa: CSVEERGDTQYF

v_gene: TRBV10-3
j_gene: TRBJ2-2
CDR3aa: CATRQRESTGELFF

v_gene: TRBV3-1/TRBV3-2
j_gene: TRBJ2-4
CDR3aa: CASSHEQVAKNIQYF

v_gene: TRBV4-1
j_gene: TRBJ1-5
CDR3aa: CASSQGPTGQGSNQPQHF

v_gene: TRBV3-1/TRBV3-2
j_gene: TRBJ2-7
CDR3aa: CASSRLTGIPPYEQYF

v_gene: TRBV30
j_gene: TRBJ1-3
CDR3aa: CAWRGGGSGNTIYF

v_gene: TRBV5-1
j_gene: TRBJ2-1
CDR3aa: CASSLGLAGVSEQFF

v_gene: TRBV11-1
j_gene: TRBJ2-3
CDR3aa: CASSFGTAMDF

v_gene: TRBV3-1/TRBV3-2
j_gene: TRBJ1-4
CDR3aa: CASSQAGTADEKLFF

v_gene: TRBV7-9
j_gene: TRBJ1-1
CDR3aa: CASREGQLMNTEAFF

v_gene: TRBV30
j_gene: TRBJ2-1
CDR3aa: CAWSSPNYNEQFF

v_gene: TRBV6-4
j_gene: TRBJ1-1
CDR3aa: CASSDFPGTAEAFF

v_gene: TRBV18
j_gene: TRBJ2-1
CDR3aa: CASSPPPQGFVNEQFF

v_gene: TRBV18
j_gene: TRBJ2-1
CDR3aa: CASSFSSGRANNEQFF

v_gene: TRBV5-4
j_gene: TRBJ1-3
CDR3aa: CASSSLDGNTIYF

v_gene: TRBV30
j_gene: TRBJ2-3
CDR3aa: CAWSVRVLAGSTDTQYF

v_gene: TRBV7-3
j_gene: TRBJ2-2
CDR3aa: CASSDQGLAGVGGELFF

v_gene: TRBV5-4
j_gene: TRBJ2-5
CDR3aa: CASSSWAGGETQYF

v_gene: TRBV5-1
j_gene: TRBJ1-1
CDR3aa: CASSGTGGTHTEAFF

v_gene: TRBV9
j_gene: TRBJ1-2
CDR3aa: CASSPRKGDNYGYTF

v_gene: TRBV28
j_gene: TRBJ1-1
CDR3aa: CASRGDTLNTEAFF

v_gene: TRBV4-2
j_gene: TRBJ2-2
CDR3aa: CASSQVRGTSGRGELFF

v_gene: TRBV5-1
j_gene: TRBJ2-1
CDR3aa: CASSTGQPGNEQFF

v_gene: TRBV12-3/TRBV12-4
j_gene: TRBJ2-7
CDR3aa: CASSLRTGDEQYF

v_gene: TRBV15
j_gene: TRBJ2-3
CDR3aa: CATSLIGLADTDTQYF

v_gene: TRBV28
j_gene: TRBJ2-1
CDR3aa: CASINSLGRENPHEQFF

v_gene: TRBV10-1
j_gene: TRBJ1-6
CDR3aa: CASRMTVDSPLHF

v_gene: TRBV6-2/TRBV6-3
j_gene: TRBJ1-5
CDR3aa: CASSYTPGQNSNQPQHF

v_gene: TRBV5-1
j_gene: TRBJ1-3
CDR3aa: CASSSQGRTGNTIYF

v_gene: TRBV6-5
j_gene: TRBJ2-7
CDR3aa: CASSQGAYEQYF